These 29 T cell receptor beta chains share one sample of origin, sequenced in a study of blood T cell repertoires in COVID-19. Sequencing was performed with immunoSEQ multiplex PCR; in TCRdb, only in-frame clones are kept and a portion is missing. The repertoire holds about 200,000 clones, 70% to 90% seen once, with roughly a fifth in the top ten. The sequenced material came from peripheral blood. The receptors originated from a man between 60 and 70 years old with active or convalescent COVID-19.

This clone has a handful of counts. V is TRBV23-1 and J is TRBJ2-7, with TRBD1 matching over 12 bases. TRBV23-1 is an open reading frame, and its role is uncertain. V shed 10 bases, J shed 9 bases, and the junction held 19 bases outside the gene matches. CDR3 size: 16 residues. The DNA for the CDR3 is TGCGCCATCCCGTACCTCAACCGGGACAGGGGGCGCATGCAGTACTTC. Translated: CAIPYLNRDRGRMQYF.

The gene calls are TRBV6-2 or TRBV6-3 and TRBJ1-1, with TRBD1 identical over 8 bases. Germline V gives CDR1 MNHEY, CDR2 SVGEGT. The CDR3 is 16 residues long. Trimming took 4 bases from V and 2 from J; bases not matched to a gene: 9. The CDR3 reads CASSFRGTGGNTEAFF. CDR3 sequence (DNA): TGTGCCAGCAGTTTTAGGGGGACAGGCGGAAACACTGAAGCTTTCTTT.

This chain uses TRBV7-8 with TRBJ1-2; 8 bases line up with TRBD1. Germline V gene sequence: CDR1 SGHVS, CDR2 FQNEAQ. CDR3 length: 14 amino acids. Trimming at V came to 5 bases and at J to 7 bases, leaving 9 bases not matched to a gene. CDR3 sequence reads: CASSTTRGPGGYTF. The CDR3 coding sequence is TGTGCCAGCAGCACGACCAGGGGGCCAGGTGGCTACACCTTC.

The chain joins TRBV28 to TRBJ1-2; 8 bases are a match to TRBD1. The CDR3 is made up of 13 amino acids. CDR1 and CDR2 from the germline V gene are MDHEN and SYDVKM. Trimming removed 2 bases from V and 8 bases from J; junction bases left unmatched: 4. DNA of the CDR3: TGTGCCAGCAGTTTAGGAGGGACAGGAGGCTACACCTTC. Its translation is CASSLGGTGGYTF.

Turning to this clone: Sequence at one end of the junction differs from germline and may be a read error. The chain recombines TRBV7-6 with TRBJ1-3; 9 bases align to TRBD1. The CDR3 runs 12 residues. Germline V gene sequence: CDR1 SGHVS, CDR2 FNYEAQ. The CDR3: CASSLGDRALTF. For the CDR3, the DNA is TGTGCCAGCAGCTTAGGGGACAGGGCCCTTACATTT.

The J gene is TRBJ1-6, the V gene TRBV5-1; TRBD1 agrees at 8 bases. V gave up 1 base and J gave up 6 bases; unmatched junction bases: 3. Germline V CDR1 and CDR2: SGHRS, YFSETQ. The length of the CDR3 is 15 residues. CDR3 loop: CASSLWTGSNSPLHF. CDR3 nucleotide sequence: TGCGCCAGCAGCTTGTGGACAGGGAGTAATTCACCCCTCCACTTT.

This sequence joins TRBV6-1 and TRBJ1-6; TRBD1 might be the D (6 bases). Germline assignment: CDR1 MNHNS and CDR2 SASEGT. The V end lost 2 bases, the J end lost 6 bases, and 11 bases lay between the germline ends. The CDR3 totals 15 residues. CDR3 residues: CASSEIDRPNSPLHF. Written as DNA, the CDR3 is TGTGCCAGCAGTGAAATAGACAGGCCTAATTCACCCCTCCACTTT.

This clone was counted a single time. The chain employs TRBV9 and TRBJ1-1; 9 nucleotides line up with TRBD1. The CDR3 sequence is 16 residues long. Germline lookup yields CDR1 SGDLS and CDR2 YYNGEE. Unmatched junction bases numbered 4, after V lost 0 bases and J lost 1 base. The CDR3 region is CASSVARDRANTEAFF. The CDR3 coding sequence is TGTGCCAGCAGCGTAGCTCGGGACAGGGCGAACACTGAAGCTTTCTTT.

The rearrangement uses TRBV6-5 and TRBJ1-6; D remains unclear. Trimming removed 9 bases from V and 3 bases from J, with 15 bases in between. Germline V gives CDR1 MNHEY, CDR2 SVGAGI. This CDR3 has 15 residues. The CDR3 loop is CASNVDSLYNSPLHF. The CDR3 bases are TGTGCCAGTAACGTCGATAGTCTCTATAATTCACCCCTCCACTTT.

V is TRBV25-1 and J is TRBJ2-5; 11 positions agree with TRBD2. The CDR3 runs to 16 residues. Trimming removed 6 bases from V and 2 bases from J; junction bases left unmatched: 8. CDR1 MGHDK and CDR2 SYGVNS come from the germline V gene. This chain's CDR3 is CASRDASGGTQETQYF. The CDR3 bases are TGTGCCAGCAGGGACGCTAGCGGGGGGACTCAAGAGACCCAGTACTTC.

The V and J genes are TRBV7-2 and TRBJ1-1; 7 nucleotides match TRBD1. The V segment lost 5 bases and the J segment 1 base; nucleotides outside the gene matches: 7. The germline V gene encodes CDR1 SGHTA and CDR2 FQGNSA. This CDR3 region has 15 residues. The CDR3 loop reads CASSPQGQWNTEAFF. The CDR3 bases are TGTGCCAGCAGCCCCCAGGGACAGTGGAACACTGAAGCTTTCTTT.

DNA of the CDR3: TGTGCCAGTAGTACCGCGTCAGGGGGGCAGCCCCAGCATTTT. It codes for CASSTASGGQPQHF. The chain is built from TRBV19 and TRBJ1-5, with 7 positions matching TRBD1. This CDR3 is 14 amino acids long. J gave up 7 bases and V 4 bases, and 7 bases lay outside the gene matches. The V gene's germline CDR1 is LNHDA and CDR2 SQIVND (reference sequence).

The gene calls are TRBV5-5 and TRBJ2-2; 7 nucleotides agree with TRBD1. J lost 0 bases, V lost 4 bases, and 3 bases had no gene match. This CDR3 has 15 amino acids. In germline, CDR1 is SGHKS, CDR2 YYEKEE (reference sequence). Here the CDR3 DNA reads TGTGCCAGCAGCCCGACAGGGACGAACACCGGGGAGCTGTTTTTT. It is translated as CASSPTGTNTGELFF.

V and J are TRBV13 and TRBJ1-5, with a possible D match to TRBD1 (5 bases). The CDR3 runs 13 residues. Trimming removed 0 bases from V and 6 bases from J, with 6 bases in between. Germline V gives CDR1 PRHDT, CDR2 FYEKMQ (reference sequence). CDR3 coding DNA: TGTGCCAGCAGCTTAGGTACAGGTCAGCCCCAGCATTTT. Its translation is CASSLGTGQPQHF.

The J gene is TRBJ1-5, the V gene TRBV2; D is ambiguous. This CDR3 contains 14 residues. Trimming removed 0 bases from V and 5 bases from J, with 8 bases in between. Germline assignment: CDR1 SNHLY and CDR2 FYNNEI. The CDR3 coding sequence is TGTGCCAGCAGTGAAGCAGGGAGATATCAGCCCCAGCATTTT. Protein: CASSEAGRYQPQHF.

This chain joins TRBV3-1 (or the pseudogene TRBV3-2) and TRBJ2-7; TRBD2 matches at 7 bases. The CDR3 totals 17 residues. CDR1 LGHDT and CDR2 YNNKEL come from the germline V gene (reference sequence). V trimming: 1 base; J trimming: 1 base; junction bases outside the gene matches: 10. The CDR3 region is CASSQVVASGVSYEQYF. The CDR3 region has the DNA TGTGCCAGCAGCCAAGTAGTGGCTAGCGGCGTTTCCTACGAGCAGTACTTC.

The rearrangement joins TRBV10-3 to TRBJ1-1; tentative D call: TRBD1 (6 bases). CDR1 and CDR2 from the germline V gene are ENHRY and SYGVKD. The CDR3 covers 14 residues. The V gene lost 6 bases and the J gene lost 6 bases, with 17 bases spanning the gap. The CDR3 loop is CAISPREGDAEAFF. CDR3 DNA: TGTGCCATCAGCCCTCGGGAGGGGGATGCTGAAGCTTTCTTT.

The chain employs TRBV6-5 and TRBJ1-6; 7 positions agree with TRBD1. Germline assignment: CDR1 MNHEY and CDR2 SVGAGI. Trimming cost V 11 bases and J 8 bases; bases outside gene matches: 9. The CDR3 consists of 13 residues. CDR3 residues: CAGLGGKYSPLHF. Here the CDR3 DNA reads TGTGCCGGATTAGGGGGCAAGTATTCACCCCTCCACTTT.

The chain has TRBV21-1 and TRBJ2-7; the D call in the table, TRBD2, was not verified against the DNA. TRBV21-1 is a pseudogene. This CDR3 region has 13 residues. Here the CDR3 DNA reads TGTGCCAGCAGCGGTCAGGGAGGCTCCGAGCAGTACTTC. It encodes CASSGQGGSEQYF.

The rearrangement links TRBV27 to TRBJ2-3; TRBD1 aligns across 9 bases. This CDR3 has 19 amino acids. The germline gives CDR1 MNHEY, CDR2 SMNVEV (reference sequence). J lost 6 bases, V lost 3 bases, and 19 bases had no gene match. The CDR3 coding sequence is TGTGCCAGCAGTTTTTCTTCAATCCCGGGACAGGGTCATGGTGATACGCAGTATTTT. This sequence encodes CASSFSSIPGQGHGDTQYF.

The rearrangement joins TRBV27 to TRBJ1-2; a weak D match, TRBD1 (5 bases). Trimming left V 3 bases short and J 4 bases short, with 9 bases between. CDR3 length: 13 residues. Germline lookup yields CDR1 MNHEY and CDR2 SMNVEV (reference sequence). Written as DNA, the CDR3 is TGTGCCAGCAGTTTTGGGCAGGGCTATGGCTACACCTTC. This gives the protein CASSFGQGYGYTF.

CDR3 amino acids: CASSSGLRGAFF. The CDR3 nucleotides read TGTGCCAGCAGTTCGGGACTCCGGGGCGCTTTCTTT. This rearrangement joins TRBV6-5 to TRBJ1-1; TRBD1 is a possible D gene (5 bases). V was trimmed by 4 bases and J by 11 bases, leaving 14 bases between them. Per germline, CDR1 MNHEY and CDR2 SVGAGI. The length of the CDR3 is 12 residues.

The gene calls are TRBV5-1 and TRBJ1-2, with TRBD1 identical over 12 bases. With V trimmed by 2 bases and J by 8 bases, 7 bases remained unmatched. The CDR3 contains 15 residues. Germline V CDR1 and CDR2: SGHRS, YFSETQ. The CDR3 DNA reads as TGCGCCAGCAGCTTCCCCGGGACAGGGGGCCCGGGCTACACCTTC. Residues: CASSFPGTGGPGYTF.

The chain recombines TRBV28 with TRBJ1-2; D unclear. The V end was cut by 10 bases, the J end by 3 bases, with 12 bases between. The CDR3 spans 12 residues. Per germline, CDR1 MDHEN and CDR2 SYDVKM. CDR3 residues: CATSGFHYGYTF. The CDR3 nucleotides are TGTGCCACAAGCGGTTTTCACTATGGCTACACCTTC.

V gene TRBV12-3 or TRBV12-4 combines with J gene TRBJ2-5, with D perhaps TRBD1 (5 bases). The CDR3 sequence is 13 residues long. V was shortened by 5 bases and J by 1 base, with 8 bases between the two germline ends. This CDR3 is CASSTGSQETQYF. CDR3 in DNA: TGTGCCAGCAGTACAGGATCCCAAGAGACCCAGTACTTC.

The V gene is TRBV2, the J gene TRBJ2-5; D may be TRBD2 (6 bases). The CDR3 covers 15 residues. CDR1 and CDR2 (germline): SNHLY, FYNNEI. V shed 4 bases and J shed 1 base, with 13 bases lying between them. CDR3 in amino acids: CASSGRAGLQETQYF. CDR3 nucleotides: TGTGCCAGCAGTGGAAGGGCGGGACTCCAAGAGACCCAGTACTTC.

This clone was counted only a few times. The rearrangement uses TRBV5-1 and TRBJ2-3, with 7 positions matching TRBD1. With V trimmed by 3 bases and J by 2 bases, 6 bases remained unmatched. This CDR3 region has 15 residues. Germline V gene data show CDR1 as SGHRS and CDR2 as YFSETQ. CDR3 coding DNA: TGCGCCAGCAGCTCGTACGGGACAGCCACAGATACGCAGTATTTT. Amino acid sequence: CASSSYGTATDTQYF.

The J gene is TRBJ1-5, the V gene TRBV5-1; 8 bases align to TRBD1. CDR3 size: 15 residues. Germline CDR1 and CDR2: SGHRS and YFSETQ. V shed 4 bases, J shed 6 bases, and the junction held 9 bases outside the gene matches. The CDR3 bases are TGCGCCAGCAGCCTAACGACAGGGGTCGGTCAGCCCCAGCATTTT. Encoded protein: CASSLTTGVGQPQHF.

The rearrangement links TRBV11-2 to TRBJ1-1; D possibly corresponds to TRBD1 (6 bases). Germline CDR1 and CDR2: SGHAT and FQNNGV. CDR3 length equals 13 residues. Trimming shortened V by 6 bases and J by 3 bases, and 11 bases separated the two germline ends. The CDR3 nucleotides are TGTGCCAGCAGACCCGGGACACACACTGAAGCTTTCTTT. Translation: CASRPGTHTEAFF.